The 25 T cell receptor beta chains reported below all come from one sample, sequenced in a study of shared clonotypes between healthy human individuals. Positively selected for CCR7, the CD45RO-negative cells used as naive CD8 cells excluded terminally differentiated effector memory CD45RA+ cells. The method was immunoSEQ multiplex PCR; TCRdb's version includes in-frame clones alone and lacks a portion of them. The data hold about 700,000 clones, with around 90% observed a single time. The sample comprised naive CD8+ T cells sorted from blood. The source is a man younger than 40 in good health.

The chain carries TRBV6-1 and TRBJ2-3; D may be TRBD2 (5 bases). The CDR3 has 17 residues. From germline, CDR1 is MNHNS and CDR2 SASEGT. Trimming took 2 bases from V and 6 from J, leaving 21 bases between them. CDR3 sequence reads: CASSESLASLGMDTQYF. As DNA, the CDR3 is TGTGCCAGCAGTGAATCATTGGCTAGCCTTGGGATGGATACGCAGTATTTT.

The chain joins TRBV28 to TRBJ1-3; 7 bases match TRBD1. V dropped 5 bases and J dropped 2; count of bases not matched to a gene: 6. The CDR3 runs to 15 residues. Germline-derived CDR1 and CDR2 are MDHEN and SYDVKM. This chain's CDR3 is CASSRTGDAGNTIYF. DNA of the CDR3: TGTGCCAGCAGTAGAACAGGGGACGCTGGAAACACCATATATTTT.

This chain joins TRBV7-9 and TRBJ2-1, with 11 positions matching TRBD2. Per the germline V gene, CDR1 is SEHNR and CDR2 is FQNEAQ (reference sequence). There are 15 residues in the CDR3. Trimming took 4 bases from V and 5 from J; bases not matched to a gene: 4. CDR3 sequence (DNA): TGTGCCAGCAGCTCACTAGCGGGAGACCACAATGAGCAGTTCTTC. This sequence encodes CASSSLAGDHNEQFF.

The chain employs TRBV9 and TRBJ2-3; D uncertain. CDR1 and CDR2 from the germline V gene are SGDLS and YYNGEE. The CDR3 extends over 13 amino acids. Trimming pared 0 bases from V and 3 bases from J, leaving 5 bases between. CDR3 sequence: CASSVAKTDTQYF. CDR3 nucleotide sequence: TGTGCCAGCAGCGTAGCAAAGACAGATACGCAGTATTTT.

This clone was recorded once. Other DNA variants within this sample encode the same CDR3. V is TRBV11-2 and J is TRBJ2-3; 11 bases are a match to TRBD2. J lost 1 base, V lost 0 bases, and 0 bases had no gene match. Germline CDR1 and CDR2: SGHAT and FQNNGV. The CDR3 is made up of 16 amino acids. Here the CDR3 DNA reads TGTGCCAGCAGCTTAGAACTAGCGGGAGGCACAGATACGCAGTATTTT. Amino acid sequence: CASSLELAGGTDTQYF.

V gene TRBV2 combines with J gene TRBJ2-4; the D gene is possibly TRBD2 (5 bases). V was cut by 3 bases and J by 1 base, with 10 bases left in between. The CDR3 covers 15 residues. Germline CDR1 reads SNHLY; CDR2 reads FYNNEI. The CDR3 reads CASSDLWEAKNIQYF. CDR3 in DNA: TGTGCCAGCAGTGATTTGTGGGAGGCCAAAAACATTCAGTACTTC.

The CDR3 DNA reads as TGTGCCAGCAGTTTAACGGACAGGGGAAAGGAGCAGTTCTTC. Its translation: CASSLTDRGKEQFF. V and J are TRBV28 and TRBJ2-1, with TRBD1 identical over 9 bases. The V and J ends lost 2 bases and 10 bases, in that order; junction bases with no gene match: 6. The CDR3 runs 14 residues. Germline-derived CDR1 and CDR2 are MDHEN and SYDVKM.

The chain employs TRBV29-1 and TRBJ2-7; 7 nucleotides match TRBD1. V was pared by 2 bases and J by 2 bases, with 9 bases of the junction left unmatched. Per germline, CDR1 SQVTM and CDR2 ANQGSEA. There are 15 residues in the CDR3. This chain's CDR3 is CSVEKPGQSAYEQYF. The DNA of the CDR3 is TGCAGCGTTGAAAAGCCGGGACAGTCAGCCTACGAGCAGTACTTC.

V usage is TRBV27 and J usage is TRBJ2-7, with 11 bases matching TRBD1. Trimming took 4 bases from V and 3 from J; bases not matched to a gene: 5. The CDR3 is 15 amino acids. Germline V gives CDR1 MNHEY, CDR2 SMNVEV (reference sequence). For the CDR3, the DNA is TGTGCCAGCAGTTCGGGGACAGGGGGGTTCTACGAGCAGTACTTC. Its translation is CASSSGTGGFYEQYF.

Remarks on this clone: A much larger clonotype is one base distant, so this may be a read error. The V call is TRBV6-5, the J call TRBJ1-2; 7 positions match TRBD1. This CDR3 is built from 11 residues. Germline V lookup: CDR1 MNHEY, CDR2 SVGAGI. V lost 8 bases, J lost 3 bases, and 0 bases stayed unmatched. The CDR3 region is CASGQDYGYTF. The CDR3 nucleotides are TGTGCCAGCGGACAGGACTATGGCTACACCTTC.

This clone was seen a few times. The rearrangement uses TRBV11-2 and TRBJ2-7; the D gene is possibly TRBD1 (6 bases). The germline gives CDR1 SGHAT, CDR2 FQNNGV. This CDR3 comprises 14 residues. V was trimmed by 5 bases and J by 3 bases, leaving 14 bases between them. The CDR3 is CASSQGQSVYEQYF. The CDR3 DNA reads TGTGCCAGCAGCCAAGGACAGAGCGTCTACGAGCAGTACTTC.

J is TRBJ2-2 and V is TRBV27, with D maybe TRBD2 (6 bases). Germline CDR1 and CDR2: MNHEY and SMNVEV (reference sequence). The CDR3 has 15 amino acids. The ends were cut back, 11 bases at V and 4 bases at J, with 20 bases in the middle. The CDR3 region has the DNA TGTGCCGGAGGGCAGGTGGGAGATGGCACCGGGGAGCTGTTTTTT. This gives the protein CAGGQVGDGTGELFF.

This clone appeared a single time. The sample has other DNA sequences that encode this CDR3 too. J is TRBJ1-1 and V is TRBV27; D ambiguous. The V end lost 2 bases, the J end lost 1 base, and 5 bases lay between the germline ends. CDR1 is MNHEY and CDR2 is SMNVEV in the germline V gene (reference sequence). The CDR3 runs 13 residues. The CDR3 here is CASSLGPNTEAFF. The CDR3 nucleotides are TGTGCCAGCAGTTTAGGACCGAACACTGAAGCTTTCTTT.

This chain joins TRBV5-4 and TRBJ2-1, with 7 bases identical to TRBD2. The CDR3 is made up of 15 amino acids. V dropped 4 bases and J dropped 2; count of bases not matched to a gene: 6. Germline V gene sequence: CDR1 SGHNT, CDR2 YYREEE (reference sequence). DNA of the CDR3: TGTGCCAGCAGCCAGGCGGGAGTCACCTACAATGAGCAGTTCTTC. It specifies CASSQAGVTYNEQFF.

The rearrangement joins TRBV28 to TRBJ2-1, with 8 bases identical to TRBD1. This CDR3 has 15 residues. V was clipped by 6 bases and J by 6 bases; unmatched bases: 10. The germline V gene encodes CDR1 MDHEN and CDR2 SYDVKM. CDR3 coding DNA: TGTGCCAGCAGGTCCCCCGGGACAGGCGGCAATGAGCAGTTCTTC. Its translation is CASRSPGTGGNEQFF.

The chain uses TRBV5-5 and TRBJ2-5; D remains unclear. The CDR3 has 16 amino acids. The V end lost 4 bases, the J end lost 0 bases, and 16 bases lay between the germline ends. Germline CDR1 reads SGHKS; CDR2 reads YYEKEE (reference sequence). The CDR3 nucleotides read TGTGCCAGCAGCCCCCGATCGCGCTCGAACCAAGAGACCCAGTACTTC. This translates into CASSPRSRSNQETQYF.

CDR3 residues: CDNAGTSKVWGYEQYF. The CDR3 DNA is TGCGACAATGCCGGGACTTCGAAAGTTTGGGGGTACGAGCAGTACTTC. The chain couples TRBV5-1 to TRBJ2-7, with D possibly matching TRBD2 (6 bases). CDR3 size: 16 residues. Germline V gives CDR1 SGHRS, CDR2 YFSETQ.

The chain is built from TRBV4-1 and TRBJ1-5; the match to TRBD1 covers 10 bases. Germline-derived CDR1 and CDR2 are MGHRA and YSYEKL. Trimming removed 0 bases from V and 4 bases from J; junction bases left unmatched: 3. This CDR3 region has 16 residues. The CDR3 here is CASSQDWGQGNQPQHF. The CDR3 DNA reads TGCGCCAGCAGCCAAGATTGGGGACAGGGGAATCAGCCCCAGCATTTT.

The CDR3 sequence is CAWSALGGTTEAFF. In DNA, the CDR3 is TGTGCCTGGAGTGCCCTCGGGGGGACCACAGAAGCTTTCTTT. The genes are TRBV30 and TRBJ1-1; D is perhaps TRBD1 (5 bases). The V gene lost 1 base and the J gene lost 8 bases, with 17 bases spanning the gap. The CDR3 length is 14 residues. Looked up from germline, CDR1 is GTSNPN and CDR2 is SVGIG (reference sequence).

The chain carries TRBV2 and TRBJ2-2, with D perhaps being TRBD1 or TRBD2 (5 bases each). Trimming removed 2 bases at V and 5 bases at J, with 12 bases between. The germline V gene encodes CDR1 SNHLY and CDR2 FYNNEI. The CDR3 spans 15 residues. CDR3 DNA sequence: TGTGCCAGCAGTGAATGGGGGTTTGAGACCGGGGAGCTGTTTTTT. Encoded protein: CASSEWGFETGELFF.

This rearrangement joins TRBV27 to TRBJ2-1; D is unresolved. The CDR3 sequence is 15 residues long. Trimming stripped 0 bases from V and 5 bases from J, with 11 bases between. Germline V gene lookup returns CDR1 MNHEY and CDR2 SMNVEV (reference sequence). CDR3 protein: CASSLSIITDNEQFF. Written as DNA, the CDR3 is TGTGCCAGCAGTTTATCGATAATTACAGACAATGAGCAGTTCTTC.

This chain connects TRBV7-9 to TRBJ2-5, with 8 bases that match TRBD2. The germline V gene encodes CDR1 SEHNR and CDR2 FQNEAQ (reference sequence). Unmatched junction bases numbered 17, after V lost 0 bases and J lost 5 bases. CDR3 length equals 19 residues. CDR3 DNA: TGTGCCAGCAGCTTAGCTCGGGGGAGCGGGAGAGTCACCCAGGAGACCCAGTACTTC. It translates to CASSLARGSGRVTQETQYF.

The CDR3 sequence is CASSLRRLAGNQETQYF. As DNA, the CDR3 is TGTGCCAGCAGTTTACGGAGACTAGCGGGAAATCAAGAGACCCAGTACTTC. The rearrangement links TRBV27 to TRBJ2-5; TRBD2 aligns across 11 bases. The CDR3 covers 17 residues. Germline CDR1 and CDR2: MNHEY and SMNVEV (reference sequence). Trimming cost V 2 bases and J 2 bases; bases outside gene matches: 7.

The chain has TRBV7-9 and TRBJ2-7, with 10 bases aligning to TRBD1. CDR3 length equals 17 residues. The junction had 14 bases not matched to a gene; V was cut back by 5 bases and J by 4 bases. Germline-derived CDR1 and CDR2 are SEHNR and FQNEAQ (reference sequence). CDR3 nucleotides: TGTGCCAGCAGCGCAATGCCCGGGACAGGGGATCCATACGAGCAGTACTTC. Residues: CASSAMPGTGDPYEQYF.

V is TRBV27 and J is TRBJ2-1; 7 nucleotides align to TRBD2. The junction had 9 bases not matched to a gene; V was cut back by 0 bases and J by 7 bases. Germline-derived CDR1 and CDR2 are MNHEY and SMNVEV (reference sequence). The CDR3 has 16 residues. CDR3 in DNA: TGTGCCAGCAGTTTATCCGAGCGGGACCTATCGAATGAGCAGTTCTTC. Its protein is CASSLSERDLSNEQFF.